This TCR beta chain appears in the sequencing data of a study of cytomegalovirus exposure and HLA in healthy donors. The germline V gene has CDR1 LGHNA and CDR2 YSLEER. V was trimmed by 4 bases and J by 3 bases, leaving 9 bases between them. The CDR3 runs 13 residues. Primers: 60 Vbeta forward and 13 Jbeta reverse. Repertoires were generated with immunoSEQ multiplex PCR, while TCRdb's copy carries only in-frame clones and drops some. The repertoire includes 150,000 to 200,000 clones, more than 65% of them detected once, and roughly 1.5% sits in the top ten. Each donor was nominally healthy when sampled (though unrecorded immune exposures were likely). For this clone: Its target is unknown.

Study results and limitations: The majority of CMV-associated TCR beta chains were reported as apparently HLA-restricted in a later analysis. A missense DCLRE1C variant was associated with V- and J-gene trimming of TCR beta chains in a later analysis, and an independent cohort replicated the association. Researchers catalogued approximately 170 TCR beta chains as cytomegalovirus-associated.

The chain uses TRBV4-3 and TRBJ2-5, with D perhaps matching TRBD1 (5 bases). Sequencing used PBMCs. The sequence was collected from a girl between 10 and 17 years old in good health and CMV-seropositive. CDR3 loop: CASSRGLKETQYF. The CDR3 nucleotides are TGCGCCAGCAGCCGGGGCCTAAAAGAGACCCAGTACTTC.